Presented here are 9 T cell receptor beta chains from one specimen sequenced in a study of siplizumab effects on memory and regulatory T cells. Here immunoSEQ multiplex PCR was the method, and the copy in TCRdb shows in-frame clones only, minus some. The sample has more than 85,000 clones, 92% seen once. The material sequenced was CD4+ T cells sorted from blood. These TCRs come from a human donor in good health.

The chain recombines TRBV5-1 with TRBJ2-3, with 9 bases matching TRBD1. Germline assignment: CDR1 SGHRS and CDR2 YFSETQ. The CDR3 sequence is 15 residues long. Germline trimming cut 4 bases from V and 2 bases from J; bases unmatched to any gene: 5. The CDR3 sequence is CASSPTGGPTDTQYF. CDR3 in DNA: TGCGCCAGCAGCCCGACAGGGGGTCCCACAGATACGCAGTATTTT.

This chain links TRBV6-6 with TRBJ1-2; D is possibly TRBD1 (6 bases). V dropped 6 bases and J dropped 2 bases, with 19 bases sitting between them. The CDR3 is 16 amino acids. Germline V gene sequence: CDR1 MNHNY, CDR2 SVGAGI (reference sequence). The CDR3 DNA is TGTGCCAGCAGCACGGGAGGGACAAGTGGGAACTATGGCTACACCTTC. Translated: CASSTGGTSGNYGYTF.

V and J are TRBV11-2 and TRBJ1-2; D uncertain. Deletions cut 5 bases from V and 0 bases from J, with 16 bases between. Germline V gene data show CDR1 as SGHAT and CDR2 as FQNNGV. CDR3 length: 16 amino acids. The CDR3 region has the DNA TGTGCCAGCAGCCCCGACGGGCGGGTTCCTAACTATGGCTACACCTTC. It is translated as CASSPDGRVPNYGYTF.

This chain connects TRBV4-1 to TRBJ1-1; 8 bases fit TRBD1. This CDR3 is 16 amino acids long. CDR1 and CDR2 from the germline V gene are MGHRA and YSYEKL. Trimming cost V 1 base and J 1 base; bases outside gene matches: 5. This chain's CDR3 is CASSQALGQGNTEAFF. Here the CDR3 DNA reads TGCGCCAGCAGCCAAGCTCTTGGACAGGGGAACACTGAAGCTTTCTTT.

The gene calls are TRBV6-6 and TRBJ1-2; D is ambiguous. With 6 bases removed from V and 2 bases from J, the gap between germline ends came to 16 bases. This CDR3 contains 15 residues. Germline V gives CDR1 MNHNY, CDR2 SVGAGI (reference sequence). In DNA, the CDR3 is TGTGCCAGCAGAACCGGAGAGGCGTCCAACTATGGCTACACCTTC. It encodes CASRTGEASNYGYTF.

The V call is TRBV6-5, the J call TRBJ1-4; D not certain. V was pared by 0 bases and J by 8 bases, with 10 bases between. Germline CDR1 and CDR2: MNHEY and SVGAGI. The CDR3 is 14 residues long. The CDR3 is CASSYSGEREKLFF. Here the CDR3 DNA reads TGTGCCAGCAGTTACTCGGGTGAGCGAGAAAAACTGTTTTTT.

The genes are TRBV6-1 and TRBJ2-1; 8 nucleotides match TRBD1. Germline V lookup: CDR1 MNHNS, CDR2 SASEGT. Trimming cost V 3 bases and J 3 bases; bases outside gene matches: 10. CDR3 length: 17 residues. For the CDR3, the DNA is TGTGCCAGCAGTGACCCTGGACAGGGTGGGCACTACAATGAGCAGTTCTTC. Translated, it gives CASSDPGQGGHYNEQFF.

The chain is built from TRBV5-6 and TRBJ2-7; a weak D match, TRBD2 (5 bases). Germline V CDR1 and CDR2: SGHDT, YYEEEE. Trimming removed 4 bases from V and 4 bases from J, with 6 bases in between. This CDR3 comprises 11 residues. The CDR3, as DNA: TGTGCCAGCAGCGCGGGTTACGAGCAGTACTTC. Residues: CASSAGYEQYF.

CDR3 sequence reads: CASRNVGYEKLFF. Written as DNA, the CDR3 is TGTGCCAGCAGAAACGTTGGATATGAAAAACTGTTTTTT. The chain combines TRBV2 with TRBJ1-4; D is ambiguous. Germline assignment: CDR1 SNHLY and CDR2 FYNNEI. V lost 6 bases and J lost 6, with 11 bases in between. This CDR3 has 13 residues. Full variable domain (rest looked up from reference TRBV2 and TRBJ1-4): EPEVTQTPSHQVTQMGQEVILRCVPISNHLYFYWYRQILGQKVEFLVSFYNNEISEKSEIFDDQFSVERPDGSNFTLKIRSTKLEDSAMYFCASRNVGYEKLFFGSGTQLSVL.